Below, 9 T cell receptor beta chains from the same sample are listed, as sequenced in a study of T cells in localized non-small cell lung cancer. Data came from immunoSEQ multiplex PCR; TCRdb stores just in-frame clones and leaves some out. The sample records 2,000 to 3,000 clones, 20% to 25% being singletons. Sequenced here: lung tumor tissue, sampled before any cancer treatment. The receptors here all came from a man aged 40 to 69 with stage II lung adenocarcinoma.

This clone counts as medium-sized. This chain links TRBV9 with TRBJ2-1; no firm D call. Deletions cut 3 bases from V and 2 bases from J, with 15 bases between. From germline, CDR1 is SGDLS and CDR2 YYNGEE. CDR3 length: 16 residues. The CDR3 DNA reads TGTGCCAGCAGCGACCCCCATTCGATAGCCTACAATGAGCAGTTCTTC. This codes for CASSDPHSIAYNEQFF.

There are a few counts of this clone. The chain employs TRBV11-3 and TRBJ1-5; no clear D gene. Between the trimmed V and J ends, which lost 5 bases and 7 bases, there was a span of 15 bases. This CDR3 has 14 residues. CDR1 is SGHNT and CDR2 is YENEEA in the germline V gene. The chain's CDR3 is CASSEGPQSQPQHF. CDR3 sequence (DNA): TGTGCCAGCAGCGAGGGCCCTCAATCCCAGCCCCAGCATTTT.

This clone was detected only a few times. V usage is TRBV6-8 and J usage is TRBJ2-5; D could derive from TRBD1 or TRBD2 (5 bases each). The CDR3 covers 15 residues. V lost 5 bases and J lost 4, with 17 bases in between. In germline, CDR1 is MNHGY, CDR2 SAAAGT. Here the CDR3 reads CASSASWGTGETQYF. CDR3 bases: TGTGCCAGCAGTGCCAGCTGGGGGACGGGAGAGACCCAGTACTTC.

Written as DNA, the CDR3 is TGTGCCAGCAGTGGAACAGGGGGCCTGTACGAGCAGTACTTC. It codes for CASSGTGGLYEQYF. The chain couples TRBV28 to TRBJ2-7; 9 bases match TRBD1. This CDR3 comprises 14 residues. V gave up 5 bases and J gave up 4 bases; unmatched junction bases: 6. Per germline, CDR1 MDHEN and CDR2 SYDVKM.

In its sample, this clone was seen many times. The chain combines TRBV11-3 with TRBJ2-4; D not certain. CDR1 and CDR2 (germline): SGHNT, YENEEA. With 3 bases removed from V and 0 bases from J, the gap between germline ends came to 12 bases. This CDR3 spans 16 amino acids. The CDR3 protein is CASSFRVLLAKNIQYF. The CDR3 DNA reads TGTGCCAGCAGCTTCCGGGTCTTACTAGCCAAAAACATTCAGTACTTC.

This clone has only a few counts. The J gene is TRBJ1-5, the V gene TRBV5-1, with TRBD1 identical over 7 bases. CDR1 is SGHRS, CDR2 YFSETQ, per germline. This CDR3 spans 15 amino acids. With 2 bases clipped from V and 3 bases from J, the junction kept 5 bases outside the gene matches. CDR3 sequence (DNA): TGCGCCAGCAGCTTTTCAGGGGGGGACAATCAGCCCCAGCATTTT. It translates to CASSFSGGDNQPQHF.

A few counts support this clone. The chain uses TRBV6-8 and TRBJ2-6; a weak D match, TRBD1 (6 bases). The germline V gene has CDR1 MNHGY and CDR2 SAAAGT. The CDR3 consists of 14 residues. V lost 5 bases, J lost 2 bases, and 7 bases lay in between. The CDR3 DNA follows: TGTGCCAGCAGTGAGGGGGCTGGGGCCAACGTCCTGACTTTC. It yields the protein CASSEGAGANVLTF.

The rearrangement uses TRBV23-1 and TRBJ2-5, with a weak D call TRBD1 (5 bases). TRBV23-1 is an ORF, with its function uncertain. The CDR3 contains 14 residues. V was trimmed by 1 base and J by 13 bases, leaving 19 bases between them. The CDR3, as DNA: TGCGCCAGCAGTCAATACTGGACAAAAAATCGGTCGTACTTC. It specifies CASSQYWTKNRSYF.

The chain couples TRBV6-8 to TRBJ1-6, with a tentative D call TRBD1 (6 bases). CDR1 is MNHGY, CDR2 SAAAGT, per germline. V was pared by 5 bases and J by 6 bases, with 14 bases between. This CDR3 is built from 15 residues. The CDR3 sequence is CASSPQGPPNSPLHF. The CDR3 DNA reads as TGTGCCAGCAGTCCTCAGGGGCCCCCTAATTCACCCCTCCACTTT.